The clone carrying this TCR beta chain was seen repeatedly, ten times or more. Its specificity is not known. Only patients with CD8+CD57+ cell expansion on flow cytometry were chosen for sequencing. Sampling of blood occurred while the patients had still received no therapy. Genomic DNA was employed as the template in profiling TCR beta VDJ and CDR3. TCRdb passed the reads through MiXCR, listing each CDR3 protein once. The sample consists of approximately 220,000 distinct CDR3 sequences, around 46% of them appearing once. This sample was taken from a study of CD8+CD57+ T cells in acquired aplastic anemia. As for the study in general: Sorted CD4+ and CD8+ cells gave an average of roughly 3 ug of DNA. Points from the study as a whole: Sharing between patients and controls was observed for around 27 CD8+ CDR3 sequences.

V gave up 3 bases and J gave up 8 bases, with 10 bases separating them. The length of the CDR3 is 13 residues. Germline-derived CDR1 and CDR2 are SNHLY and FYNNEI. The source material was sorted CD4+, CD8+, or CD8+CD57+ T cells (not recorded which) from PBMCs. The clonotype comes from a human donor with aplastic anemia. V is TRBV2 and J is TRBJ2-2; perhaps TRBD1 as D (6 bases). CDR3 protein: CASSEGALGELFF. The DNA of the CDR3 is TGTGCCAGCAGTGAGGGGGCGCTGGGGGAGCTGTTTTTT. Filled out from reference TRBV2 and TRBJ2-2, the complete variable domain reads EPEVTQTPSHQVTQMGQEVILRCVPISNHLYFYWYRQILGQKVEFLVSFYNNEISEKSEIFDDQFSVERPDGSNFTLKIRSTKLEDSAMYFCASSEGALGELFFGEGSRLTVL.